This T cell receptor (beta chain) came from a study of blood T cell repertoires in COVID-19. Background on the study: Some COVID-19 samples were acute and others convalescent; all came from the United States, Italy and Spain. In each case, the material was cDNA or gDNA derived from T cells, B-cell-depleted T cells, or PBMCs.

Per the study methods: It was from reference gene primer amplification that nucleated cell counts were estimated. Method: immunoSEQ multiplex PCR; TCRdb's copy keeps in-frame clones and lacks some. The DNA gave D and trimming, while V, J and clone size come from that table. Altogether around 130,000 clones are present, roughly 80% being singletons, with the ten largest covering 10% to 15%. V lost 0 bases, J lost 7 bases, and 13 bases lay in between. Germline V gene lookup returns CDR1 SGDLS and CDR2 YYNGEE. This CDR3 comprises 15 residues. The source is a woman aged 55-70 years with acute or convalescent COVID-19. This chain uses TRBV9 with TRBJ1-4; D ambiguous. The sequencing sample was made of peripheral blood. Written as DNA, the CDR3 is TGTGCCAGCAGCGTAGGGTCCCGGAGAGGTGAAAAACTGTTTTTT. This sequence encodes CASSVGSRRGEKLFF.